The 21 T cell receptor beta chains listed next were all sequenced from one sample in a study of T cells in Graves' hyperthyroidism and ophthalmopathy. Template material for amplifying TCR beta CDR3 regions consisted of RNA transcripts. Initially, a first-round RT-PCR of the TCR CDR3 employed the HTBI primer set. Each CDR3 protein gets one entry after TCRdb re-called the multiplex PCR reads with MiXCR. The table has over 250,000 distinct CDR3 sequences, roughly an eighth seen once; the top ten hold about a third. The sample comprised blood. The receptors were sampled from a woman between 40 and 55 years old with Graves' ophthalmopathy.

This clonotype was detected many times. V and J are TRBV6-1 and TRBJ2-1, with D maybe TRBD2 (5 bases). Germline V CDR1 and CDR2: MNHNS, SASEGT. The CDR3 runs to 14 residues. Trimming stripped 3 bases from V and 4 bases from J, with 10 bases between. The CDR3, as DNA: TGTGCCAGCAGTGACTCGCGGGTATACAATGAGCAGTTCTTC. Its translation is CASSDSRVYNEQFF.

Ten or more counts support this clonotype. V gene TRBV6-1 combines with J gene TRBJ2-4; 7 bases align to TRBD2. In germline, CDR1 is MNHNS, CDR2 SASEGT. V lost 10 bases to trimming and J lost 3 bases; unmatched junction nucleotides: 24. This CDR3 has 19 residues. The CDR3, as DNA: TGTGCCACCGACGCTGGGGAGGGAACGAGTAGTCGGGTCAAAAACATTCAGTACTTC. This encodes CATDAGEGTSSRVKNIQYF.

This clonotype was counted ten times or more. V is TRBV7-2 and J is TRBJ2-1; 10 positions agree with TRBD1. V trimming: 1 base; J trimming: 6 bases; junction bases outside the gene matches: 3. The CDR3 extends over 15 amino acids. Germline V gives CDR1 SGHTA, CDR2 FQGNSA. The CDR3 DNA follows: TGTGCCAGCAGCTTAGGAGGACAGGGGGGCAATGAGCAGTTCTTC. Amino acid sequence: CASSLGGQGGNEQFF.

The chain recombines TRBV20-1 with TRBJ1-2; D gene ambiguous. Trimming shortened V by 2 bases and J by 0 bases, and 19 bases separated the two germline ends. This CDR3 comprises 17 residues. Germline assignment: CDR1 DFQATT and CDR2 SNEGSKA (reference sequence). CDR3 loop: CSARRMAIRRPNYGYTF. CDR3 nucleotide sequence: TGCAGTGCTAGACGGATGGCCATACGAAGGCCTAACTATGGCTACACCTTC.

This clonotype was observed a few times. J is TRBJ2-1 and V is TRBV9, with D unresolved. Trimming removed 4 bases at V and 10 bases at J, with 15 bases between. The CDR3 consists of 13 residues. Germline-derived CDR1 and CDR2 are SGDLS and YYNGEE. The CDR3 DNA follows: TGTGCCAGCAGCCCAGCCCTCCCTGGAGAGCAGTTCTTC. The encoded protein is CASSPALPGEQFF.

This clonotype was seen repeatedly, ten times or more. V and J are TRBV2 and TRBJ1-5, with a possible D match to TRBD1 (5 bases). This CDR3 has 15 amino acids. Germline V gene data show CDR1 as SNHLY and CDR2 as FYNNEI. Trimming cost V 10 bases and J 0 bases, with 16 bases left between them. CDR3: CATSGGSNSNQPQHF. The DNA of the CDR3 is TGTGCCACCTCGGGGGGTTCGAATAGCAATCAGCCCCAGCATTTT.

This clonotype has a count of ten or more. The rearrangement uses TRBV10-3 and TRBJ2-5; 7 positions match TRBD2. There are 13 residues in the CDR3. V trimming: 4 bases; J trimming: 4 bases; junction bases outside the gene matches: 3. Germline CDR1 is ENHRY and CDR2 is SYGVKD. The CDR3 DNA reads as TGTGCCATCAGTGTTCCGGGGGGAGAGACCCAGTACTTC. Amino acids: CAISVPGGETQYF.

This clonotype was found many times. The CDR3 region is CASGRGQGADTEAFF. CDR3 nucleotide sequence: TGTGCTAGTGGCCGAGGACAGGGGGCGGACACTGAAGCTTTCTTT. This chain links TRBV12-5 with TRBJ1-1; TRBD1 aligns across 11 bases. CDR1 is LGHNT and CDR2 is FRNRAP in the germline V gene. Trimming at V came to 6 bases and at J to 3 bases, leaving 6 bases not matched to a gene. The length of the CDR3 is 15 residues.

This clonotype was detected only a few times. This sequence joins TRBV19 and TRBJ1-5; perhaps TRBD1 as D (6 bases). Trimming removed 3 bases from V and 0 bases from J, with 12 bases in between. This CDR3 contains 16 residues. Germline-derived CDR1 and CDR2 are LNHDA and SQIVND (reference sequence). The CDR3 region has the DNA TGTGCCAGTAGTATCCGGACAGCGTATAGCAATCAGCCCCAGCATTTT. Protein: CASSIRTAYSNQPQHF. Supplemented by reference TRBV19 and TRBJ1-5, the full variable domain reads DGGITQSPKYLFRKEGQNVTLSCEQNLNHDAMYWYRQDPGQGLRLIYYSQIVNDFQKGDIAEGYSVSREKKESFPLTVTSAQKNPTAFYLCASSIRTAYSNQPQHFGDGTRLSIL.

This clonotype was seen repeatedly, ten times or more. J is TRBJ1-6 and V is TRBV2, with a tentative D call TRBD1 (5 bases). With 1 base removed from V and 4 bases from J, the gap between germline ends came to 8 bases. Germline V gene lookup returns CDR1 SNHLY and CDR2 FYNNEI. The CDR3 has 15 residues. CDR3 coding DNA: TGTGCCAGCAGTGAAGGACAGATTTATAATTCACCCCTCCACTTT. Encoded protein: CASSEGQIYNSPLHF.

This clonotype was observed at least ten times. The chain uses TRBV11-2 and TRBJ2-7, with D unclear. The CDR3 runs 11 residues. CDR1 is SGHAT and CDR2 is FQNNGV in the germline V gene. Trimming cost V 5 bases and J 4 bases, with 6 bases left between them. CDR3 sequence (DNA): TGTGCCAGCAGCAAAACGTACGAGCAGTACTTC. Encoded protein: CASSKTYEQYF.

This clonotype came up many times. This rearrangement joins TRBV27 to TRBJ2-7; the D call may be TRBD1 or TRBD2 (5 bases each). CDR1 MNHEY and CDR2 SMNVEV come from the germline V gene (reference sequence). V was pared by 3 bases and J by 6 bases, with 9 bases between. The CDR3 runs 12 residues. The CDR3 here is CASSFGGPEQYF. The CDR3 DNA reads TGTGCCAGCAGTTTTGGGGGTCCCGAGCAGTACTTC.

This clonotype has a count of ten or more. The chain recombines TRBV28 with TRBJ2-1, with a tentative D call TRBD1 (6 bases). Germline values: CDR1 MDHEN, CDR2 SYDVKM. This CDR3 is 14 amino acids long. V was clipped by 10 bases and J by 3 bases, with 16 bases between them. The CDR3 nucleotides read TGTGCCACCACCCGAGGGGGTCTCTACAATGAGCAGTTCTTC. Protein sequence: CATTRGGLYNEQFF.

At least ten counts were recorded for this clonotype. V gene TRBV14 combines with J gene TRBJ1-6; 7 nucleotides align to TRBD1. The CDR3 contains 13 residues. Trimming took 7 bases from V and 10 from J; bases not matched to a gene: 7. Germline lookup yields CDR1 SGHDN and CDR2 FVKESK. Here the CDR3 DNA reads TGTGCCAGCACACAGGGGACTTTATCACCCCTCCACTTT. Encoded protein: CASTQGTLSPLHF.

This clonotype was counted a few times. The chain is built from TRBV7-2 and TRBJ1-4; possibly TRBD1 for D (5 bases). The CDR3 spans 15 residues. The V and J ends lost 2 bases and 8 bases respectively, with 15 bases between them. From germline, CDR1 is SGHTA and CDR2 FQGNSA. The CDR3 bases are TGTGCCAGCAGCTTATATTCCAGGGACTGGGAAAAACTGTTTTTT. Translating it yields CASSLYSRDWEKLFF.

In this sample, this clonotype turned up many times. This chain joins TRBV20-1 and TRBJ2-7, with TRBD2 identical over 10 bases. After removal of 8 bases from V and 2 bases from J, the junction contained 3 bases not matched to a gene. The CDR3 runs 12 residues. Looked up from germline, CDR1 is DFQATT and CDR2 is SNEGSKA (reference sequence). CDR3 bases: TGCAGTACAAGCGGGGGGGCCTACGAGCAGTACTTC. Translating it yields CSTSGGAYEQYF.

This clonotype was seen ten or more times. The genes are TRBV2 and TRBJ2-1; 11 bases map to TRBD2. J was trimmed by 14 bases and V by 3 bases; bases with no gene match: 6. The germline V gene has CDR1 SNHLY and CDR2 FYNNEI. CDR3 length: 13 amino acids. CDR3 protein: CASSDIGTSGKFF. In DNA form, the CDR3 reads TGTGCCAGCAGTGACATCGGGACTAGCGGCAAGTTCTTC.

The chain uses TRBV20-1 and TRBJ2-7; D unresolved. The CDR3 covers 14 residues. The V gene lost 3 bases and the J gene lost 5 bases, with 17 bases spanning the gap. CDR1 is DFQATT and CDR2 is SNEGSKA in the germline V gene (reference sequence). CDR3 sequence (DNA): TGCAGTGCTAGCTTTTTGCAATCATGGGACGAGCAGTACTTC. Its translation is CSASFLQSWDEQYF.

The chain has TRBV7-2 and TRBJ1-5; a possible D gene is TRBD1 (5 bases). Germline CDR1 SGHTA, CDR2 FQGNSA. The CDR3 is made up of 15 amino acids. The germline V and J ends were trimmed by 4 bases and 4 bases, with 14 bases remaining between them. The CDR3 here is CASSSRGGRNQPQHF. The CDR3 DNA sequence: TGTGCCAGCAGCTCACGCGGGGGTAGAAATCAGCCCCAGCATTTT.

This clonotype was counted ten times or more. V usage is TRBV2 and J usage is TRBJ2-7; D is unclear. Trimming removed 7 bases at V and 2 bases at J, with 12 bases between. The CDR3 runs 13 residues. Germline V gene sequence: CDR1 SNHLY, CDR2 FYNNEI. The CDR3 here is CASTIVAAYEQYF. The CDR3 DNA follows: TGTGCCAGCACGATCGTCGCCGCCTACGAGCAGTACTTC. The whole variable domain, filled in from reference TRBV2 and TRBJ2-7, reads EPEVTQTPSHQVTQMGQEVILRCVPISNHLYFYWYRQILGQKVEFLVSFYNNEISEKSEIFDDQFSVERPDGSNFTLKIRSTKLEDSAMYFCASTIVAAYEQYFGPGTRLTVT.

This clonotype was recorded many times. The V and J genes are TRBV7-8 and TRBJ2-7; no definite D call. CDR3 size: 12 residues. The V and J ends lost 3 bases and 6 bases respectively, with 9 bases between them. Germline CDR1 SGHVS, CDR2 FQNEAQ. The CDR3: CASSFAGSEQYF. CDR3 in DNA: TGTGCCAGCAGCTTCGCTGGTAGCGAGCAGTACTTC.